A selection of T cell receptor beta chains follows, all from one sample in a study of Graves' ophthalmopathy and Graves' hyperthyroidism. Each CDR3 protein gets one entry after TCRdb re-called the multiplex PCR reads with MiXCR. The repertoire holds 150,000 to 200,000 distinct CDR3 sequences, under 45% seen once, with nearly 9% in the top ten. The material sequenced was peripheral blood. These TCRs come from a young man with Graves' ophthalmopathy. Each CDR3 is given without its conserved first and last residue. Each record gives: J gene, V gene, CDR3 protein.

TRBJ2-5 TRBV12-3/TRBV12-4 ASSLRADQETQY
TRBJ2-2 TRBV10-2 ASRQWVTNTGELF
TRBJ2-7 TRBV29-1 SVVGGLGEQY
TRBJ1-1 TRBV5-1 ASSLGSGRMNTEAF
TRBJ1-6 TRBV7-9 ASSLTTGVPSSPLH
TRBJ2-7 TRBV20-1 SARDGGRATYEQY
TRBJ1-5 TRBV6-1 ASRPGGGNQPQH
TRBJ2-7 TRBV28 ASSFRGTNYEQY
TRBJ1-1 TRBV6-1 ASSNLGAMNTEAF
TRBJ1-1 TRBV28 ASSPTAAPENTEAF
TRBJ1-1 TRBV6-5 ASSYSGTQGAWTEAF
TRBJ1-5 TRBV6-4 ASSPMGQGGRGGGQPQH
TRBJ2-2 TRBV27 ASSSTAGAPTGELF
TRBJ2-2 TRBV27 ASSPWTGELF
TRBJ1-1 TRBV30 AWSIHRDTEAF
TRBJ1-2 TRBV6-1 ASLSRSNGYT
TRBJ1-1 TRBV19 ASSRQGFLNTEAF
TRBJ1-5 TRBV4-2 ASSQDGLGQPQH
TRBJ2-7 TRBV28 ASSIAGGFVDEQY
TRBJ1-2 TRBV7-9 ASSERGRYGYT
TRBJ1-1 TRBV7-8 ASSPHPNQNTEAF
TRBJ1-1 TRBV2 ASWDEAF
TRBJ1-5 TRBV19 ASSMSSRELDSNQPQH
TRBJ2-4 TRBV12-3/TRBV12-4 ASSPQRRPGLGNIQY